This TCR beta chain was retrieved from a study of cytomegalovirus exposure and HLA in healthy donors. The study ran its PCR with 60 Vbeta and 13 Jbeta primers. Libraries were prepared by immunoSEQ multiplex PCR; TCRdb keeps only in-frame clonotypes and omits some of them. This sample yields under 150,000 clones, of which around 72% are seen a single time; approximately 2.6% belongs to the top ten. Study conclusions and caveats: Links to common viral pathogens appeared, in a later analysis, for several of the most significant clusters. In vitro, a few CMV-associated chains proved specific for CMV antigens.

This clone has a handful of counts. The antigen remains unidentified. Though nominally healthy at sampling, donors likely had unrecorded immune exposures. This CDR3 comprises 18 residues. J was trimmed by 5 bases and V by 4 bases; bases with no gene match: 17. Germline V gene lookup returns CDR1 MNHEY and CDR2 SMNVEV (reference sequence). Sequenced material: PBMCs. This sequence originates from a human donor in good health. This chain joins TRBV27 and TRBJ2-7, with TRBD1 matching 10 bases. The CDR3 DNA reads TGTGCCAGCAGTTCTGCCCGGAGTCGGGACAGGGGAACGGACGAGCAGTACTTC. Protein: CASSSARSRDRGTDEQYF.